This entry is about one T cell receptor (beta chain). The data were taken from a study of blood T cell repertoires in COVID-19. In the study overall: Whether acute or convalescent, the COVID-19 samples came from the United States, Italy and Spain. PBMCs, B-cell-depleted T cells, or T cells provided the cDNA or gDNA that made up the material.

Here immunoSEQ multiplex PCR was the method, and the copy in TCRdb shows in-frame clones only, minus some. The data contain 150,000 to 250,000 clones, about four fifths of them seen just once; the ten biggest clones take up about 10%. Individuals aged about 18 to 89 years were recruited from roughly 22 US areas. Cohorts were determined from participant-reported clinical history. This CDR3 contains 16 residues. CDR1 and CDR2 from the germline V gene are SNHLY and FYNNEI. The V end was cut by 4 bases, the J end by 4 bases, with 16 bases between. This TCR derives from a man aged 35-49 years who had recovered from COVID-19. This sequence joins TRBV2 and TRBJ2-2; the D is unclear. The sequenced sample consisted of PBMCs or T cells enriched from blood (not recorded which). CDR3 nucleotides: TGTGCCAGCAGTGCGCCTAGTGAACGCAGCACCGGGGAGCTGTTTTTT. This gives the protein CASSAPSERSTGELFF.